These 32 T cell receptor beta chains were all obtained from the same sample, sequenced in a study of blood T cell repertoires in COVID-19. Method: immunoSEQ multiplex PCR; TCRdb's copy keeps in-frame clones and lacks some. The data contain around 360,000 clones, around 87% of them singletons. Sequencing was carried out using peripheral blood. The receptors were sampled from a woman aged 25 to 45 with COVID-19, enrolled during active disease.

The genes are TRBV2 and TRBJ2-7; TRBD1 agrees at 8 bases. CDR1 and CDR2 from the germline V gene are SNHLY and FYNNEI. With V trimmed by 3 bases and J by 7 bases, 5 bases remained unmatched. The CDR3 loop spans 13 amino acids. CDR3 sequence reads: CASSEDRAGEQYF. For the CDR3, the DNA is TGTGCCAGCAGTGAGGACAGGGCCGGGGAGCAGTACTTC. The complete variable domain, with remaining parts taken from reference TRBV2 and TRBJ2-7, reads EPEVTQTPSHQVTQMGQEVILRCVPISNHLYFYWYRQILGQKVEFLVSFYNNEISEKSEIFDDQFSVERPDGSNFTLKIRSTKLEDSAMYFCASSEDRAGEQYFGPGTRLTVT.

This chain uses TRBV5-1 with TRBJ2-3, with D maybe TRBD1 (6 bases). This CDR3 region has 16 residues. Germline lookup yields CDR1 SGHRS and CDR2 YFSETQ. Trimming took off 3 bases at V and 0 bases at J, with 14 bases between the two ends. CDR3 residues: CASSSPTGLSTDTQYF. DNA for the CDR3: TGCGCCAGCAGCTCACCCACAGGGCTTAGCACAGATACGCAGTATTTT.

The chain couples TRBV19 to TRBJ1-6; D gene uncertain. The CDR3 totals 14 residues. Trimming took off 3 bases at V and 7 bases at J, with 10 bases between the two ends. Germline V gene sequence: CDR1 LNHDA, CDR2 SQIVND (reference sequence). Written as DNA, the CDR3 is TGTGCCAGTAGTATTTACTCTCTCAATTCACCCCTCCACTTT. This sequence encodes CASSIYSLNSPLHF.

CDR3 sequence (DNA): TGCGCCAGCAGCTGGTCTAGCGACAGCACAGATACGCAGTATTTT. Translated: CASSWSSDSTDTQYF. The V gene is TRBV5-1, the J gene TRBJ2-3, with D possibly being TRBD2 (6 bases). With 3 bases removed from V and 0 bases from J, the gap between germline ends came to 11 bases. The CDR3 runs to 15 residues. Germline loops: CDR1 SGHRS, CDR2 YFSETQ. Full variable domain (remainder filled in from reference TRBV5-1 and TRBJ2-3): KAGVTQTPRYLIKTRGQQVTLSCSPISGHRSVSWYQQTPGQGLQFLFEYFSETQRNKGNFPGRFSGRQFSNSRSEMNVSTLELGDSALYLCASSWSSDSTDTQYFGPGTRLTVL.

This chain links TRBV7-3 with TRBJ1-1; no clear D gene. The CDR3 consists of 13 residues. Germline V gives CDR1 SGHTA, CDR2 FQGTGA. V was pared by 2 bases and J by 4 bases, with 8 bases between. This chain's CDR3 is CASSLGLATEAFF. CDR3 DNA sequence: TGTGCCAGCAGCTTAGGTCTGGCCACTGAAGCTTTCTTT.

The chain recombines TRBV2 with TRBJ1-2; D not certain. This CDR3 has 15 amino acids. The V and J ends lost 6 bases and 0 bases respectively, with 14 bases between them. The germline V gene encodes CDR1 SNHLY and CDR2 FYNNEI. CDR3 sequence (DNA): TGTGCCAGCAGCGCCATTGACTCAGCTAACTATGGCTACACCTTC. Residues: CASSAIDSANYGYTF.

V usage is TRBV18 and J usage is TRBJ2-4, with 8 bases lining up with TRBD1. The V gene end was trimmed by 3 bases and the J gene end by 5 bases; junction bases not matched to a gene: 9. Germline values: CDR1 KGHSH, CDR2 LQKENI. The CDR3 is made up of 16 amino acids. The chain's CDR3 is CASSPLPTGEQNIQYF. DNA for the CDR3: TGTGCCAGCTCACCTCTCCCGACAGGGGAACAAAACATTCAGTACTTC.

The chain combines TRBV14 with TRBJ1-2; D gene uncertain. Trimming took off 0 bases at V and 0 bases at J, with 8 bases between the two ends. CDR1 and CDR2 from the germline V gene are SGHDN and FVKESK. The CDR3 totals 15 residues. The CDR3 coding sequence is TGTGCCAGCAGCCAAGAGGGCTCAGCTAACTATGGCTACACCTTC. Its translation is CASSQEGSANYGYTF.

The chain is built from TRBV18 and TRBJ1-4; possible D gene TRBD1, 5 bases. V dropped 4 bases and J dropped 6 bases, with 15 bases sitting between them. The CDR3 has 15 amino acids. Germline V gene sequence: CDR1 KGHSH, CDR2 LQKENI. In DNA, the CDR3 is TGTGCCAGCTCACTACAGGAGGGAGGGTATGAAAAACTGTTTTTT. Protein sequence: CASSLQEGGYEKLFF.

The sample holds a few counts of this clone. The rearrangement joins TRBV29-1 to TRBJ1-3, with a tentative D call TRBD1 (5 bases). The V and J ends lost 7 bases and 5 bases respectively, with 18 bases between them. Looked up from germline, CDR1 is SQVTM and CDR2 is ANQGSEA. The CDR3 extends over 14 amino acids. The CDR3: CSASGRGGRNTIYF. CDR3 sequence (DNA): TGCAGCGCCTCGGGGAGGGGCGGTAGAAACACCATATATTTT. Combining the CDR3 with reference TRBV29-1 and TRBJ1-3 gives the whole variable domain SAVISQKPSRDICQRGTSLTIQCQVDSQVTMMFWYRQQPGQSLTLIATANQGSEATYESGFVIDKFPISRPNLTFSTLTVSNMSPEDSSIYLCSASGRGGRNTIYFGEGSWLTVV.

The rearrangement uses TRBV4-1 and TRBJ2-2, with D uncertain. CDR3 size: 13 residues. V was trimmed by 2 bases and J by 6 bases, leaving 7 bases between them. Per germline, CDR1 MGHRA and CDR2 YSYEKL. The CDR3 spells CASSQSGPGELFF. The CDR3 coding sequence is TGCGCCAGCAGCCAATCCGGTCCCGGGGAGCTGTTTTTT.

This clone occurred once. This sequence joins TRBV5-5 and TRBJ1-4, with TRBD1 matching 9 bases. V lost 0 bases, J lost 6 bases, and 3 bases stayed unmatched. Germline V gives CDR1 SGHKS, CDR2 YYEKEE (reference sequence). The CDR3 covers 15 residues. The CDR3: CASSLGQGVHEKLFF. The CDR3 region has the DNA TGTGCCAGCAGCTTGGGACAGGGGGTGCATGAAAAACTGTTTTTT. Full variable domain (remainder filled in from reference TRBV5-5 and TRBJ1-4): DAGVTQSPTHLIKTRGQQVTLRCSPISGHKSVSWYQQVLGQGPQFIFQYYEKEERGRGNFPDRFSARQFPNYSSELNVNALLLGDSALYLCASSLGQGVHEKLFFGSGTQLSVL.

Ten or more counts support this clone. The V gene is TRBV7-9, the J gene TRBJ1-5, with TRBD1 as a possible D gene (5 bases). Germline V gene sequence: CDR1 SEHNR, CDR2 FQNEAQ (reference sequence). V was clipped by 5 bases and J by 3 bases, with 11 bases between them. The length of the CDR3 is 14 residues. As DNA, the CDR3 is TGTGCCAGCAGCCGCGCGGGACCCAATCAGCCCCAGCATTTT. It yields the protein CASSRAGPNQPQHF.

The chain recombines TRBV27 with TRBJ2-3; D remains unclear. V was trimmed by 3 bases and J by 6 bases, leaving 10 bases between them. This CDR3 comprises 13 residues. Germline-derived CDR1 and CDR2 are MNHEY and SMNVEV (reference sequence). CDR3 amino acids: CASSLSMRDTQYF. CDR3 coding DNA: TGTGCCAGCAGTTTGTCTATGCGGGATACGCAGTATTTT.

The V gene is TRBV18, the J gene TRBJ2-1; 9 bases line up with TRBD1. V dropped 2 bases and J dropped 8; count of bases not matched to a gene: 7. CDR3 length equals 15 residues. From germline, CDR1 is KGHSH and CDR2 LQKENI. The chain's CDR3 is CASSPEDRGGHEQFF. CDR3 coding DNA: TGTGCCAGCTCACCAGAGGACAGGGGTGGGCATGAGCAGTTCTTC.

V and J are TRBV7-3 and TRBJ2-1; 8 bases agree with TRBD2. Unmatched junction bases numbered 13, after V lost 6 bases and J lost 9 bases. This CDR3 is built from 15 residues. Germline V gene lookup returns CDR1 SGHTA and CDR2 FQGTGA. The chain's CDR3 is CASRYKREMSGEQFF. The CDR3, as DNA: TGTGCCAGCAGATACAAGCGGGAGATGTCGGGTGAGCAGTTCTTC.

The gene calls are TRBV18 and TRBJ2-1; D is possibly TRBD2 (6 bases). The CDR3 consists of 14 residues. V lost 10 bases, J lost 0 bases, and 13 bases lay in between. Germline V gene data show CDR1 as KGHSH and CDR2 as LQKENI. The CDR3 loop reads CATQTSPSYNEQFF. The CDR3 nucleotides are TGTGCCACGCAGACTAGTCCCTCCTACAATGAGCAGTTCTTC.

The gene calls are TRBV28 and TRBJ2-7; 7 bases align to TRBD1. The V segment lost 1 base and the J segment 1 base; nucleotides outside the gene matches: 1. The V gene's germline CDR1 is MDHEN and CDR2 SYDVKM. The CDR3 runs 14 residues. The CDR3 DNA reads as TGTGCCAGCAGTTTATCAGGGGGATCCTACGAGCAGTACTTC. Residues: CASSLSGGSYEQYF. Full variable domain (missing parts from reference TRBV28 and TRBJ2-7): DVKVTQSSRYLVKRTGEKVFLECVQDMDHENMFWYRQDPGLGLRLIYFSYDVKMKEKGDIPEGYSVSREKKERFSLILESASTNQTSMYLCASSLSGGSYEQYFGPGTRLTVT.

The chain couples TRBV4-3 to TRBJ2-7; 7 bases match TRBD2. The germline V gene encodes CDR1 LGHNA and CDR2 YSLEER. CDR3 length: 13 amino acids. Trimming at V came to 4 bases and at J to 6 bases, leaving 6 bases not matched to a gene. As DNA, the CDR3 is TGCGCCAGCAGCCGCGGCAGGGAGGGCGAGCAGTACTTC. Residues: CASSRGREGEQYF.

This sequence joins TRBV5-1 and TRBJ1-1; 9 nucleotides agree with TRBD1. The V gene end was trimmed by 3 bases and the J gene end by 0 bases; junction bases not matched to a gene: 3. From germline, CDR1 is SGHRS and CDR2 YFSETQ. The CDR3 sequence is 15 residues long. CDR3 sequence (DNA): TGCGCCAGCAGCTCGGGACAGGGATTGAACACTGAAGCTTTCTTT. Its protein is CASSSGQGLNTEAFF. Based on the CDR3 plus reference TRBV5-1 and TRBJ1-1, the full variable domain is KAGVTQTPRYLIKTRGQQVTLSCSPISGHRSVSWYQQTPGQGLQFLFEYFSETQRNKGNFPGRFSGRQFSNSRSEMNVSTLELGDSALYLCASSSGQGLNTEAFFGQGTRLTVV.

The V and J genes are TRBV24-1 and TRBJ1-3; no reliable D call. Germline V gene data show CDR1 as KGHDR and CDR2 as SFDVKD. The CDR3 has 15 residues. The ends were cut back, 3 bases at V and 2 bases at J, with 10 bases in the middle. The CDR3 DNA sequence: TGTGCCACCAGTGATCCCCAGGAGGCTGGAAACACCATATATTTT. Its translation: CATSDPQEAGNTIYF.

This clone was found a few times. The CDR3 region is CASSLAGPDTQYF. The CDR3, as DNA: TGTGCCAGCAGCTTAGCTGGGCCAGATACGCAGTATTTT. The chain is built from TRBV7-2 and TRBJ2-3; D not certain. The CDR3 spans 13 residues. From germline, CDR1 is SGHTA and CDR2 FQGNSA. With 0 bases removed from V and 4 bases from J, the gap between germline ends came to 5 bases.

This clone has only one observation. The CDR3: CASSPGARDTQYF. The CDR3 nucleotides are TGTGCCAGCTCACCAGGGGCCCGGGATACGCAGTATTTT. The chain uses TRBV18 and TRBJ2-3, with D possibly TRBD1 on 5 matching bases. Looked up from germline, CDR1 is KGHSH and CDR2 is LQKENI. V was cut by 2 bases and J by 6 bases, with 9 bases left in between. The CDR3 sequence is 13 residues long.

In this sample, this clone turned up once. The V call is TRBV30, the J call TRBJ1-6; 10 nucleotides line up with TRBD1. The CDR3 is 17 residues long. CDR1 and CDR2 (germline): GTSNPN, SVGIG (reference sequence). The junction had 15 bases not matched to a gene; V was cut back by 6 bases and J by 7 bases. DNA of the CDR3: TGTGCCTGCCTCCCGTCGGGACAGGGGCTTGTAAATTCACCCCTCCACTTT. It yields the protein CACLPSGQGLVNSPLHF.

In DNA, the CDR3 is TGTGCCAGCAGCGTAGACATCGGGACAGGGAAGTTAGGGGCCATGAACACTGAAGCTTTCTTT. The encoded protein is CASSVDIGTGKLGAMNTEAFF. This chain joins TRBV9 and TRBJ1-1; 9 bases are shared with TRBD1. The CDR3 totals 21 residues. Germline loops: CDR1 SGDLS, CDR2 YYNGEE. With 0 bases clipped from V and 0 bases from J, the junction kept 18 bases outside the gene matches.

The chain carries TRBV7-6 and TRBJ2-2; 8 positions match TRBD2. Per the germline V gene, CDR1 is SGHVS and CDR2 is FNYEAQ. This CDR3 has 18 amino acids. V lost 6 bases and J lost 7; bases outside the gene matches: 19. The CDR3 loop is CASSVRPPAGDWVGELFF. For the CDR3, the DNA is TGTGCCAGCAGTGTTAGGCCCCCAGCGGGAGATTGGGTCGGGGAGCTGTTTTTT.

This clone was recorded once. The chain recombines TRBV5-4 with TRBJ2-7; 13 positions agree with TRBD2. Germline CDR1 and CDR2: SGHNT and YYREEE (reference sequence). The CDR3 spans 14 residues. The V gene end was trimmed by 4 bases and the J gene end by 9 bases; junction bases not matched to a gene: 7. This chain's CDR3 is CASSVGLAGVGQYF. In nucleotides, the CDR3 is TGTGCCAGCAGCGTCGGACTAGCGGGAGTTGGGCAGTACTTC.

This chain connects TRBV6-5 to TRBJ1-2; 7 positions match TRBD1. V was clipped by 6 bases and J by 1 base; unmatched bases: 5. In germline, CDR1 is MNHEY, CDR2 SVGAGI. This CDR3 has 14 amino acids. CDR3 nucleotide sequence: TGTGCCAGCAGCTCAGGGGGTTTTAACTATGGCTACACCTTC. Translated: CASSSGGFNYGYTF.

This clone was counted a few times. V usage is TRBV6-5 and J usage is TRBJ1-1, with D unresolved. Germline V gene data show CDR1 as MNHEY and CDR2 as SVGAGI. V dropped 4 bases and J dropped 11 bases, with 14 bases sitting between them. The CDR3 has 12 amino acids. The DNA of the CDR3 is TGTGCCAGCAGTTCCCCGAGGCGCGAGGCTTTCTTT. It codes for CASSSPRREAFF.

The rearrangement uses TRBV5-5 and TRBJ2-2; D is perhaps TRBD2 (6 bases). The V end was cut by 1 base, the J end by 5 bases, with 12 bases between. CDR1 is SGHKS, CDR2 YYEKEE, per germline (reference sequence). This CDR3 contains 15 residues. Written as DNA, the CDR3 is TGTGCCAGCAGCTTGTATCCGGGGAGGACCGGGGAGCTGTTTTTT. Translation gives CASSLYPGRTGELFF. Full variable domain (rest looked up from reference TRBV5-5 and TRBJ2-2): DAGVTQSPTHLIKTRGQQVTLRCSPISGHKSVSWYQQVLGQGPQFIFQYYEKEERGRGNFPDRFSARQFPNYSSELNVNALLLGDSALYLCASSLYPGRTGELFFGEGSRLTVL.

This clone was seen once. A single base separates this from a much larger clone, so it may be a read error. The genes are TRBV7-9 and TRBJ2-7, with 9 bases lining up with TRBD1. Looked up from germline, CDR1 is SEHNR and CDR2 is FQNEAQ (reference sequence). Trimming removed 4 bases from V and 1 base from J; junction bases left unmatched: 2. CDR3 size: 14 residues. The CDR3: CASSSGTGSYEQYF. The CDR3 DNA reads TGTGCCAGCAGCTCCGGGACAGGGTCCTACGAGCAGTACTTC. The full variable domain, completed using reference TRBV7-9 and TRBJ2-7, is DTGVSQNPRHKITKRGQNVTFRCDPISEHNRLYWYRQTLGQGPEFLTYFQNEAQLEKSRLLSDRFSAERPKGSFSTLEIQRTEQGDSAMYLCASSSGTGSYEQYFGPGTRLTVT.

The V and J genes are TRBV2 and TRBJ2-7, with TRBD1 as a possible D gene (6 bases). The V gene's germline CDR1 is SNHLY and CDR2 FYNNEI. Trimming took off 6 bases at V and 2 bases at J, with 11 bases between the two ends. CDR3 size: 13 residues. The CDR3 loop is CASRGADPYEQYF. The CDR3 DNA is TGTGCCAGCAGGGGGGCGGACCCCTACGAGCAGTACTTC.